The 29 T cell receptor beta chains listed next were all sequenced from one sample in a study of T cells in Graves' hyperthyroidism and ophthalmopathy. RNA transcripts provided the source from which TCR beta CDR3 regions were amplified. Carried out on the TCR CDR3, a first-round RT-PCR used the HTBI primer set. TCRdb processed the multiplex PCR reads anew with MiXCR; each CDR3 protein has one entry. The repertoire consists of 450,000 to 700,000 distinct CDR3 sequences, with around 45% occurring once and the leading ten covering under 20%. Sequenced input: peripheral blood or thyroid tissue (not recorded which). The source is an adult woman with Graves' disease, either hyperthyroidism or ophthalmopathy (not recorded which).

V gene TRBV19 combines with J gene TRBJ2-7, with D possibly being TRBD1 (6 bases). V was pared by 4 bases and J by 6 bases, with 13 bases between. This CDR3 is 13 amino acids long. Germline-derived CDR1 and CDR2 are LNHDA and SQIVND (reference sequence). The CDR3 reads CASSTYGGAEQYF. In nucleotides, the CDR3 is TGTGCCAGTAGTACCTATGGGGGCGCCGAGCAGTACTTC.

This clonotype appeared many times. The J gene is TRBJ2-2, the V gene TRBV12-3 or TRBV12-4; D not certain. The CDR3 loop spans 13 amino acids. V lost 3 bases, J lost 4 bases, and 6 bases lay in between. The CDR3 spells CASSFFSTGELFF. In nucleotides, the CDR3 is TGTGCCAGCAGTTTTTTTAGCACCGGGGAGCTGTTTTTT.

The table lists this clonotype with many counts. The genes are TRBV6-1 and TRBJ1-5; no firm D call. Trimming took 6 bases from V and 6 from J, leaving 9 bases between them. The CDR3 length is 12 residues. Germline-derived CDR1 and CDR2 are MNHNS and SASEGT. The CDR3: CASRTLVQPQHF. The DNA of the CDR3 is TGTGCCAGCAGAACCCTAGTTCAGCCCCAGCATTTT.

The chain couples TRBV20-1 to TRBJ1-3; tentative D call: TRBD1 (5 bases). V lost 0 bases to trimming and J lost 9 bases, with 15 bases between them. The germline V gene encodes CDR1 DFQATT and CDR2 SNEGSKA (reference sequence). The CDR3 extends over 14 amino acids. DNA of the CDR3: TGCAGTGCTAGAGATCGGGGGGGAGTAGGCACCATATATTTT. Protein: CSARDRGGVGTIYF.

The chain joins TRBV20-1 to TRBJ2-5, with TRBD2 identical over 7 bases. V shed 5 bases, J shed 5 bases, and the junction held 8 bases outside the gene matches. CDR1 DFQATT and CDR2 SNEGSKA come from the germline V gene (reference sequence). This CDR3 contains 13 residues. The CDR3 nucleotides read TGCAGTGCTGGGTCAGCGGGATGGGAGACCCAGTACTTC. This sequence encodes CSAGSAGWETQYF.

This clonotype occurred many times. V usage is TRBV5-1 and J usage is TRBJ1-2; 7 bases fit TRBD1. The germline gives CDR1 SGHRS, CDR2 YFSETQ. The CDR3 contains 13 residues. Trimming removed 3 bases from V and 7 bases from J; junction bases left unmatched: 6. The CDR3, as DNA: TGCGCCAGCAGCTGGGTAGGGGGCCGTGGCTACACCTTC. This encodes CASSWVGGRGYTF.

As DNA, the CDR3 is TGCGCCAGCAGCTTGGCCGGTAGGGCGCACGGGGCCAACGTCCTGACTTTC. It yields the protein CASSLAGRAHGANVLTF. The rearrangement links TRBV5-1 to TRBJ2-6; D gene ambiguous. Germline loops: CDR1 SGHRS, CDR2 YFSETQ. The V end lost 0 bases, the J end lost 4 bases, and 14 bases lay between the germline ends. The CDR3 is made up of 17 amino acids. The full variable domain, with the rest looked up from reference TRBV5-1 and TRBJ2-6, is KAGVTQTPRYLIKTRGQQVTLSCSPISGHRSVSWYQQTPGQGLQFLFEYFSETQRNKGNFPGRFSGRQFSNSRSEMNVSTLELGDSALYLCASSLAGRAHGANVLTFGAGSRLTVL.

This clonotype occurred many times. The J gene is TRBJ2-2, the V gene TRBV10-1; the D is unclear. Germline V gene data show CDR1 as WNHNN and CDR2 as SYGVQD (reference sequence). The CDR3 spans 13 residues. The ends were cut back, 6 bases at V and 0 bases at J, with 5 bases in the middle. CDR3 bases: TGCGCCAGCAGCACCTCGAACACCGGGGAGCTGTTTTTT. Translating gives CASSTSNTGELFF.

This clonotype has ten or more counts. The J gene is TRBJ2-5, the V gene TRBV5-1; 7 bases are shared with TRBD1. CDR3 length: 16 amino acids. CDR1 and CDR2 from the germline V gene are SGHRS and YFSETQ. V lost 4 bases, J lost 2 bases, and 11 bases stayed unmatched. As DNA, the CDR3 is TGCGCCAGCAGCATCGGCCGTACAGGGGATCAAGAGACCCAGTACTTC. Protein product: CASSIGRTGDQETQYF.

CDR3 coding DNA: TGCGCCAGCAGGGGGACTCCCACCGAGGAGACCCAGCATTTT. Its protein product is CASRGTPTEETQHF. The chain carries TRBV10-2 and TRBJ1-5; possibly TRBD1 for D (5 bases). Trimming removed 6 bases at V and 11 bases at J, with 20 bases between. The CDR3 consists of 14 residues. CDR1 and CDR2 (germline): WSHSY, SAAADI.

This clonotype turned up a few times. The V call is TRBV2, the J call TRBJ1-2, with a weak D call TRBD1 (5 bases). Trimming took 4 bases from V and 8 from J, leaving 14 bases between them. CDR3 length equals 13 residues. Germline V gene data show CDR1 as SNHLY and CDR2 as FYNNEI. In nucleotides, the CDR3 is TGTGCCAGCAGTGTGGTTACAGGTGGCGGCTACACCTTC. Translated: CASSVVTGGGYTF.

The V call is TRBV20-1, the J call TRBJ2-3; 7 bases line up with TRBD1. This CDR3 contains 12 residues. Germline CDR1 reads DFQATT; CDR2 reads SNEGSKA (reference sequence). V dropped 6 bases and J dropped 1; count of bases not matched to a gene: 1. The CDR3 nucleotides are TGCAGTGCCGGACAGGGCACAGATACGCAGTATTTT. Amino acids: CSAGQGTDTQYF.

Of note for this clonotype: Since a much larger clone is just one base distant, this may be a read error. The V gene is TRBV6-5, the J gene TRBJ2-7, with D tentatively TRBD2 (7 bases). The CDR3 is 12 amino acids. CDR1 MNHEY and CDR2 SVGAGI come from the germline V gene. The V gene lost 2 bases and the J gene lost 6 bases, with 8 bases spanning the gap. The CDR3 here is CASSYGGAEQYF. The CDR3 DNA follows: TGTGCCAGCAGTTACGGGGGGGCCGAGCAGTACTTC.

This clonotype was detected many times. V usage is TRBV4-1 and J usage is TRBJ2-7; 9 positions match TRBD2. There are 15 residues in the CDR3. The V gene's germline CDR1 is MGHRA and CDR2 YSYEKL. After removal of 3 bases from V and 2 bases from J, the junction contained 5 bases not matched to a gene. The CDR3 sequence is CASSHSGRGTYEQYF. The CDR3 region has the DNA TGCGCCAGCAGCCATAGCGGGAGAGGGACCTACGAGCAGTACTTC.

There are many counts of this clonotype. J is TRBJ2-7 and V is TRBV7-9; 7 positions match TRBD1. V lost 4 bases, J lost 10 bases, and 10 bases stayed unmatched. The CDR3 has 13 amino acids. Per germline, CDR1 SEHNR and CDR2 FQNEAQ (reference sequence). CDR3 protein: CASSSTDRASQYF. In DNA, the CDR3 is TGTGCCAGCAGCTCCACCGACAGGGCAAGCCAGTACTTC.

The chain is built from TRBV29-1 and TRBJ2-7; 10 nucleotides match TRBD1. The V gene's germline CDR1 is SQVTM and CDR2 ANQGSEA. V shed 3 bases and J 7 bases; nucleotides not matched to a gene: 3. There are 12 residues in the CDR3. CDR3 region: CSVETGGQEQYF. CDR3 nucleotide sequence: TGCAGCGTTGAGACAGGGGGCCAAGAGCAGTACTTC.

This clonotype occurred a few times. A much larger clone sits a single nucleotide away, making a read error possible. The rearrangement uses TRBV20-1 and TRBJ2-5, with D perhaps assigned TRBD1 or TRBD2 (5 bases each). Germline V gives CDR1 DFQATT, CDR2 SNEGSKA (reference sequence). The CDR3 has 12 amino acids. The CDR3 DNA follows: TGCAATTTCGAGGGGCCCCAAGAGACCCAGTCCTTC. Protein: CNFEGPQETQSF.

The gene calls are TRBV7-4 and TRBJ1-2, with TRBD1 identical over 12 bases. Losses at the gene ends were 5 bases for V and 8 bases for J; bases not matched to a gene: 6. Germline-derived CDR1 and CDR2 are SGHVT and SQSDAQ. The length of the CDR3 is 14 residues. CDR3: CASSQGQGADGYTF. CDR3 bases: TGTGCCAGCAGCCAGGGACAGGGGGCTGACGGCTACACCTTC. The full variable domain, rest sourced from reference TRBV7-4 and TRBJ1-2, is GAGVSQSPRYKVAKRGRDVALRCDSISGHVTLYWYRQTLGQGSEVLTYSQSDAQRDKSGRPSGRFSAERPERSVSTLKIQRTEQGDSAVYLCASSQGQGADGYTFGSGTRLTVV.

This chain links TRBV10-2 with TRBJ2-5; D is uncertain. Germline CDR1 reads WSHSY; CDR2 reads SAAADI. The CDR3 contains 13 residues. Deletions cut 4 bases from V and 9 bases from J, with 15 bases between. The DNA for the CDR3 is TGCGCCAGCAGTGTGACCACCAATCAGCCCCAGTACTTC. Amino acid sequence: CASSVTTNQPQYF.

This sequence joins TRBV6-6 and TRBJ2-7; 8 bases match TRBD2. Germline V gene data show CDR1 as MNHNY and CDR2 as SVGAGI (reference sequence). The CDR3 contains 15 residues. After removal of 2 bases from V and 0 bases from J, the junction contained 3 bases not matched to a gene. The CDR3 DNA follows: TGTGCCAGCAGTTACGCAGCGGGAGCCTCCTACGAGCAGTACTTC. It is translated as CASSYAAGASYEQYF.

V and J are TRBV20-1 and TRBJ1-1, with D hard to call. Per germline, CDR1 DFQATT and CDR2 SNEGSKA (reference sequence). The CDR3 consists of 13 residues. The CDR3 is CSASPSPGTEAFF. DNA of the CDR3: TGCAGCGCCAGTCCCTCCCCGGGTACTGAAGCTTTCTTT.

This clonotype occurred once. The chain is built from TRBV29-1 and TRBJ2-2; 7 nucleotides match TRBD1. This CDR3 has 13 amino acids. Germline V gives CDR1 SQVTM, CDR2 ANQGSEA. V trimming: 6 bases; J trimming: 4 bases; junction bases outside the gene matches: 5. The CDR3 loop is CSVDRDLTGELFF. The CDR3 DNA reads TGCAGCGTCGACAGGGATCTCACCGGGGAGCTGTTTTTT.

The rearrangement links TRBV6-5 to TRBJ1-5; 7 bases are a match to TRBD1. The CDR3 covers 20 residues. V trimming: 0 bases; J trimming: 3 bases; junction bases outside the gene matches: 17. Germline CDR1 is MNHEY and CDR2 is SVGAGI. CDR3 sequence: CASSYSIEGNRGYNNQPQHF. CDR3 bases: TGTGCCAGCAGTTACTCGATTGAGGGGAACAGGGGCTACAACAATCAGCCCCAGCATTTT.

This clonotype was recorded many times. V usage is TRBV7-3 and J usage is TRBJ2-2; 10 bases agree with TRBD1. Germline values: CDR1 SGHTA, CDR2 FQGTGA. V lost 1 base, J lost 5 bases, and 10 bases stayed unmatched. This CDR3 comprises 18 residues. This chain's CDR3 is CASSLRSPDRGYTGELFF. CDR3 in DNA: TGTGCCAGCAGCTTAAGGTCCCCGGACAGGGGGTATACCGGGGAGCTGTTTTTT.

A remark on this clonotype: A read error may explain this, as a much larger clone is one base away. The chain links TRBV12-3 or TRBV12-4 to TRBJ1-1; 8 bases map to TRBD1. V was pared by 6 bases and J by 4 bases, with 4 bases of the junction left unmatched. The CDR3 is 13 residues long. CDR3 sequence reads: CASRDDRGTEAFF. The CDR3 DNA reads as TGTGCCAGCAGGGATGACAGGGGCACTGAAGCTTTCTTT.

V usage is TRBV20-1 and J usage is TRBJ2-3, with 8 bases lining up with TRBD2. J was trimmed by 6 bases and V by 3 bases; bases with no gene match: 8. The CDR3 is 14 amino acids. Looked up from germline, CDR1 is DFQATT and CDR2 is SNEGSKA (reference sequence). The CDR3 nucleotides read TGCAGTGCTAGGGGAGCGGGAGTAGGTGATACGCAGTATTTT. Translation: CSARGAGVGDTQYF.

V is TRBV29-1 and J is TRBJ2-7; D unclear. V gave up 2 bases and J gave up 6 bases, with 8 bases separating them. Germline CDR1 and CDR2: SQVTM and ANQGSEA. CDR3 length equals 11 residues. The CDR3, as DNA: TGCAGCGTTGAATCCCTTCGCGAGCAGTACTTC. This gives the protein CSVESLREQYF.

This clonotype was recorded at least ten times. The chain joins TRBV12-3 or TRBV12-4 to TRBJ2-5; TRBD1 might be the D (6 bases). The CDR3 has 16 residues. V lost 0 bases, J lost 2 bases, and 13 bases lay in between. The CDR3 here is CASSLAGRGGQETQYF. CDR3 nucleotide sequence: TGTGCCAGCAGTTTAGCTGGGAGAGGGGGTCAAGAGACCCAGTACTTC.

This clonotype was seen only once. The genes are TRBV20-1 and TRBJ2-5, with 10 bases identical to TRBD2. V trimming: 2 bases; J trimming: 0 bases; junction bases outside the gene matches: 9. Germline V gene data show CDR1 as DFQATT and CDR2 as SNEGSKA (reference sequence). CDR3 size: 17 residues. The CDR3 bases are TGCAGTGCTAGATTAGCGGAAGCGGGAGGGTACCAAGAGACCCAGTACTTC. Translated, it gives CSARLAEAGGYQETQYF.